This TCR beta chain was sequenced for a study of breast tumors, draining lymph nodes, adjacent tissues (dated by TCRdb to the mid-2010s). In terms of the full investigation: In breast cancer patients, the study compared the TCR beta repertoires of tumor, adjacent nontumor tissue and axillary lymph nodes. The study aimed to assess the relationships and possible T-cell exchange between tumor, surrounding tissue and draining lymph node repertoires in human breast cancer.

Adjacent samples consisted of nontumor breast tissue surrounding the tumor. What the study reported, not specific to this receptor: The conclusion that tumor T cells originate in lymph nodes was presented as consistent with a hypothesis rather than as directly demonstrated. Tumor T-cell repertoires showed less diversity than lymph node repertoires and more diversity than nontumor tissue repertoires, and tumor T-cell repertoires showed preferential V and J gene usage. Tumor and nontumor tissue repertoires were significantly more similar in luminal-like than in basal-like breast cancer. The data were judged consistent with most tumor T cells deriving from the lymph node and then expanding within tumor tissue.

The data were produced on an Illumina HiSeq 2000. Multiplex PCR amplification was used to build the TCR beta chain libraries. The amplified TCR beta chain products were analyzed by high-throughput sequencing. The public reads were reprocessed in TCRdb via fastp at Q25 and MiXCR, keeping in-frame beta chains. Each record represents a unique CDR3 protein, reported with the most common genes and DNA among its rows. For this sample the table gives roughly 17,000 distinct CDR3 sequences, of which 55% to 75% were detected only once. The top ten clones comprise roughly a fifth of the sample. V is clipped by 4 bases and J by 0 bases, and the sequence between their germline boundaries is 10 bases long. The CDR3 spans 15 residues, from the cysteine through the phenylalanine. Of all the DNA, just the CDR3 is kept, 45 bases in frame from base 1. The germline V gene (reference sequence) yields GTSNPN for CDR1 and SVGIG for CDR2.

This clonotype was seen many times. Its binding antigen is unknown. There are no base qualities to consult, and no much larger clone falls within one base. This receptor chain uses TRBV30 and TRBJ2-6; no D gene call is confident. The TCR comes from a female donor with breast cancer. Some clones in this sample may be carry-over from other donors' samples. Sequenced input: tumor-adjacent breast tissue. The CDR3 region reads CAWKSQLSGANVLTF. The DNA sequence reads TGTGCCTGGAAGTCCCAGCTCTCTGGGGCCAACGTCCTGACTTTC.